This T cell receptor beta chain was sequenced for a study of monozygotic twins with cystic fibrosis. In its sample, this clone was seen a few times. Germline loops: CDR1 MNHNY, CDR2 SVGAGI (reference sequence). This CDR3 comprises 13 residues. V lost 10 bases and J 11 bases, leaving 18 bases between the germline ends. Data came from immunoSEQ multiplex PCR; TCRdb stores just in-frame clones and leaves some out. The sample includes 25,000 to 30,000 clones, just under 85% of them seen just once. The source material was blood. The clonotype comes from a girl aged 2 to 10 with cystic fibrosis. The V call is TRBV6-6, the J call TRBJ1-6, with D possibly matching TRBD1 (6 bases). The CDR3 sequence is CATTGTSFPPLHF. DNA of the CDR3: TGTGCCACTACCGGGACATCCTTTCCACCCCTCCACTTT.